The 3 T cell receptor beta chains reported below all come from one sample, sequenced in a study of OX40 agonist ivuxolimab in advanced cancers. Generated by immunoSEQ multiplex PCR, the TCRdb table keeps only in-frame clones and is missing some. The table records fewer than 50,000 clones, approximately 90% of them present only once. The sequencing here drew on CD4+ or CD8+ T cells sorted from blood, taken in a trial of the OX40 agonist ivuxolimab. The receptors here all came from an adult with an advanced solid tumor such as melanoma, head and neck, liver or kidney cancer.

V and J are TRBV5-1 and TRBJ2-2; D possibly corresponds to TRBD2 (5 bases). From germline, CDR1 is SGHRS and CDR2 YFSETQ. V was pared by 0 bases and J by 6 bases, with 12 bases between. This CDR3 region has 15 residues. The CDR3 spells CASSLEGNSAGELFF. DNA of the CDR3: TGCGCCAGCAGCTTGGAAGGGAATAGCGCCGGGGAGCTGTTTTTT. Looking up the rest from reference TRBV5-1 and TRBJ2-2 gives the full variable domain: KAGVTQTPRYLIKTRGQQVTLSCSPISGHRSVSWYQQTPGQGLQFLFEYFSETQRNKGNFPGRFSGRQFSNSRSEMNVSTLELGDSALYLCASSLEGNSAGELFFGEGSRLTVL.

The V and J genes are TRBV19 and TRBJ2-1, with D uncertain. Germline loops: CDR1 LNHDA, CDR2 SQIVND (reference sequence). The length of the CDR3 is 14 residues. V dropped 4 bases and J dropped 5 bases, with 12 bases sitting between them. The CDR3 bases are TGTGCCAGTAGTACGGAAATTGGGGACAATGAGCAGTTCTTC. Protein: CASSTEIGDNEQFF.

V and J are TRBV2 and TRBJ1-3; D is unresolved. The V gene lost 5 bases and the J gene lost 0 bases, with 11 bases spanning the gap. Germline V gene data show CDR1 as SNHLY and CDR2 as FYNNEI. The CDR3 totals 15 residues. The CDR3 protein is CASSFTANSGNTIYF. DNA for the CDR3: TGTGCCAGCAGTTTTACAGCAAACTCTGGAAACACCATATATTTT.